These 8 T cell receptor beta chains originate from one sample sequenced in a study of human T cells and chemical hapten exposure. TCRdb re-called the RACE reads with MiXCR, one entry per CDR3 protein. The sample shows about 84,000 distinct CDR3 sequences, 11% of them seen only once. The time point: patch test 3, about 24 weeks after DPC sensitization. Noted treatment: therapeutic diphenylcyclopropenone sensitization with weekly scalp DPC. Sequencing was performed on whole blood, taken in connection with sensitization to the hapten diphenylcyclopropenone (DPC). These receptor sequences come from a woman aged 50 to 60 with alopecia areata. Some clones in this sample may be carry-over from other donors' samples.

The V gene is TRBV5-1, the J gene TRBJ2-5; 10 bases are a match to TRBD2. From germline, CDR1 is SGHRS and CDR2 YFSETQ. The ends lost 0 bases at V and 6 bases at J; junction bases unmatched: 8. This CDR3 spans 16 amino acids. In DNA, the CDR3 is TGCGCCAGCAGCTTGGAGGCTAGCGGGAGTGTGAAGACCCAGTACTTC. This translates into CASSLEASGSVKTQYF.

There are many counts of this clonotype. The V call is TRBV7-9, the J call TRBJ1-4; D unclear. Germline V gene sequence: CDR1 SEHNR, CDR2 FQNEAQ (reference sequence). Trimming removed 1 base at V and 7 bases at J, with 13 bases between. This CDR3 is built from 15 residues. CDR3 in amino acids: CASSLGEGLGEKLFF. CDR3 nucleotides: TGTGCCAGCAGCTTAGGCGAAGGGCTGGGTGAAAAACTGTTTTTT.

In regard to this clonotype: The junction departs from germline at one end; a sequencing error may be responsible. The chain carries TRBV12-3 or TRBV12-4 and TRBJ1-3; D not resolved. This CDR3 is 13 amino acids long. This CDR3 reads CASSLSTGDTIYF. The CDR3 region has the DNA TGTGCCAGCAGTTTAAGTACTGGAGACACCATATATTTT.

This clonotype was observed many times. The J gene is TRBJ2-5, the V gene TRBV7-9; 8 bases align to TRBD2. After removal of 5 bases from V and 0 bases from J, the junction contained 11 bases not matched to a gene. The CDR3 runs 17 residues. From germline, CDR1 is SEHNR and CDR2 FQNEAQ (reference sequence). CDR3 sequence (DNA): TGTGCCAGCAGCCCTAGGCCAGCGGGGGAGTACCAAGAGACCCAGTACTTC. Translation gives CASSPRPAGEYQETQYF.

CDR3 bases: TGTGCCAGCAGTTACTCGGACAGGAACACTGAAGCTTTCTTT. It encodes CASSYSDRNTEAFF. The V call is TRBV6-2 or TRBV6-3, the J call TRBJ1-1; maybe TRBD1 (6 bases). This CDR3 is built from 14 residues. Trimming cost V 0 bases and J 1 base, with 6 bases left between them. The germline V gene encodes CDR1 MNHEY and CDR2 SVGEGT.

The table lists this clonotype with a few counts. This chain uses TRBV3-1 with TRBJ2-7, with 9 bases aligning to TRBD2. With 3 bases clipped from V and 2 bases from J, the junction kept 5 bases outside the gene matches. This CDR3 spans 15 amino acids. Per germline, CDR1 LGHDT and CDR2 YNNKEL (reference sequence). CDR3 bases: TGTGCCAGCAGCCAGGTCGCGGGAGGGCCCTACGAGCAGTACTTC. Protein sequence: CASSQVAGGPYEQYF.

This chain joins TRBV27 and TRBJ2-2; D call uncertain. The CDR3 extends over 14 amino acids. Germline V lookup: CDR1 MNHEY, CDR2 SMNVEV (reference sequence). Trimming removed 1 base from V and 3 bases from J, with 6 bases in between. CDR3 protein: CASSLFSDTGELFF. In DNA, the CDR3 is TGTGCCAGCAGTTTATTCTCGGACACCGGGGAGCTGTTTTTT.

The V call is TRBV5-1, the J call TRBJ2-5, with D perhaps being TRBD1 or TRBD2 (6 bases each). CDR3 length equals 14 residues. Germline-derived CDR1 and CDR2 are SGHRS and YFSETQ. Trimming took 0 bases from V and 3 from J, leaving 9 bases between them. In DNA form, the CDR3 reads TGCGCCAGCAGCTTGGCGGGGGCCAAAGAGACCCAGTACTTC. Its translation is CASSLAGAKETQYF.